This T cell receptor beta chain emerged from a study of a mutant IDH1 vaccine in newly diagnosed glioma. Study-level background: Once 4-6 weeks had passed after radiotherapy alone, vaccination started, or it started with temozolomide cycles.

Time point here: week 35, safety follow-up. Alongside topical imiquimod, each dose of vaccine comprised 300 ug of mutant IDH1 20-mer peptide. The CDR3 loop spans 14 amino acids. Germline V gene data show CDR1 as SNHLY and CDR2 as FYNNEI. Between the trimmed V and J ends, which lost 3 bases and 3 bases, there was a span of 9 bases. Worth noting for this clone: Antigen unknown.

Clones were sequenced by immunoSEQ multiplex PCR, and TCRdb holds only the in-frame ones, with some missing. The profile shows 45,000 to 50,000 clones, 88% of them singletons. The sequence was obtained from a woman between 40 and 50 years old with glioma. This rearrangement joins TRBV2 to TRBJ1-5, with D unclear. Specimen: PBMCs, collected from a glioma patient whose treatment included an IDH1 peptide vaccine. The CDR3 is CASSEWNPNQPQHF. As DNA, the CDR3 is TGTGCCAGCAGTGAGTGGAACCCCAATCAGCCCCAGCATTTT. Together with reference TRBV2 and TRBJ1-5, the CDR3 gives the full variable domain: EPEVTQTPSHQVTQMGQEVILRCVPISNHLYFYWYRQILGQKVEFLVSFYNNEISEKSEIFDDQFSVERPDGSNFTLKIRSTKLEDSAMYFCASSEWNPNQPQHFGDGTRLSIL.